This TCR beta chain was sequenced for a study of T cells of healthy individuals. Details on this clonotype: This may stem from a read error, because a much larger clone lies one nucleotide away.

Per germline, CDR1 SQVTM and CDR2 ANQGSEA. The CDR3 has 15 amino acids. TCRdb used MiXCR to reprocess the 5' RACE reads, holding one entry per CDR3 protein. The sample lists around 100,000 distinct CDR3 sequences, approximately 16% occurring once. The TCR comes from a human donor in good health. The genes are TRBV29-1 and TRBJ2-1, with 10 bases matching TRBD2. The J call may be faulty, since TRBJ2-7 better matches the DNA end. The CDR3 spells CSVEVASGSINEQYF. CDR3 DNA sequence: TGCAGCGTTGAAGTCGCTAGCGGGAGTATCAATGAGCAGTACTTC.